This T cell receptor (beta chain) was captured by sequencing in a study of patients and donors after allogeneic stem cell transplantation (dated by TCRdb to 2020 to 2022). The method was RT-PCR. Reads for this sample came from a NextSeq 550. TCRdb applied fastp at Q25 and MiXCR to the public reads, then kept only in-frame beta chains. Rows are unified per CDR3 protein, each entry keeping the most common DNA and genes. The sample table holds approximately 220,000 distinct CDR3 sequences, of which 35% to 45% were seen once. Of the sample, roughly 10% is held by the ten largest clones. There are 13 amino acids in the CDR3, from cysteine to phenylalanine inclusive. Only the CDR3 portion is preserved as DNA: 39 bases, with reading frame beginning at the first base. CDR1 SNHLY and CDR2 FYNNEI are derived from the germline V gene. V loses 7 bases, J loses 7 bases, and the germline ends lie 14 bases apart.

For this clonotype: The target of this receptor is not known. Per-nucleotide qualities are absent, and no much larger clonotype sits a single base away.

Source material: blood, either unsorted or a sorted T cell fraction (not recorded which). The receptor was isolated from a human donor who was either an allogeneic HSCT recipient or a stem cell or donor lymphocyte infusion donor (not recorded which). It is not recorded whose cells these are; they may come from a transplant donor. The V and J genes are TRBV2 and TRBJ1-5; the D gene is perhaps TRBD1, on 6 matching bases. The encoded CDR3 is CASKDREGQPQHF. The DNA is TGTGCCAGCAAGGACAGAGAAGGACAGCCCCAGCATTTT.